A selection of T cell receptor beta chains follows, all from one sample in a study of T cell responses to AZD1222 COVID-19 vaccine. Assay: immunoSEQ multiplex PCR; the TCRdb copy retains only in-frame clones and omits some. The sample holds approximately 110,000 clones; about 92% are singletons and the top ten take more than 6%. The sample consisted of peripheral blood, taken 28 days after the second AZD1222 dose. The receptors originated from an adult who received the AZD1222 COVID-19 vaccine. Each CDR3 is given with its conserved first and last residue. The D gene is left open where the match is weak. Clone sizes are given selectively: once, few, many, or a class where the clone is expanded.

CDR3 DNA: TGTGCCAGCAGGGGAGGGAATAATTCACCCCTCCACTTT
CDR3 protein: CASRGGNNSPLHF
D gene: -
clone size: -
V gene: TRBV2
J gene: TRBJ1-6

CDR3 DNA: TGTGCCACCAGTGACCCAGGACTAGCGAAGGGCAATGAGCAGTTCTTC
CDR3 protein: CATSDPGLAKGNEQFF
D gene: TRBD2
clone size: -
V gene: TRBV24-1
J gene: TRBJ2-1

CDR3 DNA: TGTGCCAGCACTCTCCGGGGGGATCAGCCCCAGCATTTT
CDR3 protein: CASTLRGDQPQHF
D gene: -
clone size: -
V gene: TRBV7-2
J gene: TRBJ1-5

CDR3 DNA: TGTGCCATCAGTGAGGGCAATAACAATGAGCAGTTCTTC
CDR3 protein: CAISEGNNNEQFF
D gene: -
clone size: -
V gene: TRBV10-3
J gene: TRBJ2-1

CDR3 DNA: TGCAGCGTTGAAGGCCAGGGCTACAATGAGCAGTTCTTC
CDR3 protein: CSVEGQGYNEQFF
D gene: -
clone size: -
V gene: TRBV29-1
J gene: TRBJ2-1

CDR3 DNA: TGTGCCAGCAGTGAATTGACGATCGGGGAGACCCAGTACTTC
CDR3 protein: CASSELTIGETQYF
D gene: -
clone size: once
V gene: TRBV2
J gene: TRBJ2-5

CDR3 DNA: TGTGCCAGCAGCTTAGATCAGGGGAGCAATTCACCCCTCCACTTT
CDR3 protein: CASSLDQGSNSPLHF
D gene: -
clone size: -
V gene: TRBV7-2
J gene: TRBJ1-6

CDR3 DNA: TGCGCCAGCAGTGGGACTAGCGGGATTTACGAGCAGTACTTC
CDR3 protein: CASSGTSGIYEQYF
D gene: TRBD2
clone size: -
V gene: TRBV10-2
J gene: TRBJ2-7

CDR3 DNA: TGTGCCAGCAGTTTGGGGGTGCCCTACGAGCAGTACTTC
CDR3 protein: CASSLGVPYEQYF
D gene: -
clone size: -
V gene: TRBV12-3/TRBV12-4
J gene: TRBJ2-7

CDR3 DNA: TGTGCCAGCTCACCACCAGGGAAAAGGGACACTGAAGCTTTCTTT
CDR3 protein: CASSPPGKRDTEAFF
D gene: -
clone size: -
V gene: TRBV18
J gene: TRBJ1-1

CDR3 DNA: TGTGCCAGCAGTTACTCAGCAGAGCAGCCCCAGCATTTT
CDR3 protein: CASSYSAEQPQHF
D gene: -
clone size: -
V gene: TRBV6-5
J gene: TRBJ1-5

CDR3 DNA: TGTGCCAGCAAGGATAGGGAGACCCAGTACTTC
CDR3 protein: CASKDRETQYF
D gene: -
clone size: -
V gene: TRBV2
J gene: TRBJ2-5

CDR3 DNA: TGTGCCAGCAGTCGGCGGACGGGGTCCTACGAGCAGTACTTC
CDR3 protein: CASSRRTGSYEQYF
D gene: -
clone size: -
V gene: TRBV6-5
J gene: TRBJ2-7

CDR3 DNA: TGCGCCAGCAGCTTGTTCCGGGGAAGGGAGACCCAGTACTTC
CDR3 protein: CASSLFRGRETQYF
D gene: -
clone size: -
V gene: TRBV5-1
J gene: TRBJ2-5

CDR3 DNA: TGCAGTGCTAGTAGGGGGTCCACTCCCACAGATACGCAGTATTTT
CDR3 protein: CSASRGSTPTDTQYF
D gene: -
clone size: -
V gene: TRBV20-1
J gene: TRBJ2-3

CDR3 DNA: TGCGCCAGCAGTGAGGACGGGAACACCGGGGAGCTGTTTTTT
CDR3 protein: CASSEDGNTGELFF
D gene: -
clone size: -
V gene: TRBV10-1
J gene: TRBJ2-2

CDR3 DNA: TGCAGTGCTAGTACGTTCGATACCTCCTACAATGAGCAGTTCTTC
CDR3 protein: CSASTFDTSYNEQFF
D gene: -
clone size: -
V gene: TRBV20-1
J gene: TRBJ2-1

CDR3 DNA: TGTGCCAGCAGTTTCATGGGGGTAGGCTACACCTTC
CDR3 protein: CASSFMGVGYTF
D gene: -
clone size: -
V gene: TRBV28
J gene: TRBJ1-2

CDR3 DNA: TGCGCCAGCGCAACACAGGGTTTGGAGACCCAGTACTTC
CDR3 protein: CASATQGLETQYF
D gene: -
clone size: -
V gene: TRBV5-1
J gene: TRBJ2-5

CDR3 DNA: TGTGCCAGCAGTTTAGACTACCTAAGGAGTGAAAAACTGTTTTTT
CDR3 protein: CASSLDYLRSEKLFF
D gene: -
clone size: -
V gene: TRBV28
J gene: TRBJ1-4

CDR3 DNA: TGTGCCAGCAGTCGCCTAGCGGGGTGGATAGATACGCAGTATTTT
CDR3 protein: CASSRLAGWIDTQYF
D gene: TRBD2
clone size: -
V gene: TRBV28
J gene: TRBJ2-3

CDR3 DNA: TGCGCCAGCAGCCCCCAAACTAGCGGGGGCTACGAGCAGTACTTC
CDR3 protein: CASSPQTSGGYEQYF
D gene: TRBD2
clone size: once
V gene: TRBV5-1
J gene: TRBJ2-7

CDR3 DNA: TGTGCCAGTAGTACCCTGAAGGTCCAAGAGACCCAGTACTTC
CDR3 protein: CASSTLKVQETQYF
D gene: -
clone size: -
V gene: TRBV19
J gene: TRBJ2-5

CDR3 DNA: TGTGCCAGCAGTGCCCGATTTCTAGCGGGAGGACGAAACACCGGGGAGCTGTTTTTT
CDR3 protein: CASSARFLAGGRNTGELFF
D gene: TRBD2
clone size: -
V gene: TRBV6-1
J gene: TRBJ2-2

CDR3 DNA: TGTGCCAGCAGCAGGGACTCCTCCTACGAGCAGTACTTC
CDR3 protein: CASSRDSSYEQYF
D gene: -
clone size: few
V gene: TRBV2
J gene: TRBJ2-7

CDR3 DNA: TGCGCCAGCAGCCAAGATGGGGGGGGTAATGAAAAACTGTTTTTT
CDR3 protein: CASSQDGGGNEKLFF
D gene: -
clone size: -
V gene: TRBV4-1
J gene: TRBJ1-4

CDR3 DNA: TGTGCCAGCAGTTTGGCGCGGGGGGTTCAAGAGACCCAGTACTTC
CDR3 protein: CASSLARGVQETQYF
D gene: TRBD2
clone size: -
V gene: TRBV28
J gene: TRBJ2-5

CDR3 DNA: TGCGCCAGCAGCGAGGGACAGACTAGCTACAATGAGCAGTTCTTC
CDR3 protein: CASSEGQTSYNEQFF
D gene: -
clone size: -
V gene: TRBV5-1
J gene: TRBJ2-1

CDR3 DNA: TGCGCCAGCAGCTCAAGTCTGAGACAGGGCAACAATGAGCAGTTCTTC
CDR3 protein: CASSSSLRQGNNEQFF
D gene: TRBD1
clone size: -
V gene: TRBV4-1
J gene: TRBJ2-1

CDR3 DNA: TGCAGCGTTGAAGAAGGATCCGGGCGGGGGGAGACCCAGTACTTC
CDR3 protein: CSVEEGSGRGETQYF
D gene: TRBD2
clone size: -
V gene: TRBV29-1
J gene: TRBJ2-5

CDR3 DNA: TGCGCCAGCAGCTTTAGGGACAGGGGAACGGTTTGGAATTCACCCCTCCACTTT
CDR3 protein: CASSFRDRGTVWNSPLHF
D gene: TRBD1
clone size: -
V gene: TRBV5-1
J gene: TRBJ1-6

CDR3 DNA: TGCAGCGTTGAAGTAGAGCCGACCCCAGATACGCAGTATTTT
CDR3 protein: CSVEVEPTPDTQYF
D gene: -
clone size: -
V gene: TRBV29-1
J gene: TRBJ2-3

CDR3 DNA: TGTGCCAGCAGTTTGGGACAGAGTAATGAAAAACTGTTTTTT
CDR3 protein: CASSLGQSNEKLFF
D gene: TRBD1
clone size: -
V gene: TRBV2
J gene: TRBJ1-4

CDR3 DNA: TGCGCCAGCAGCCCCCACCCGACGGTGGATAATGAAAAACTGTTTTTT
CDR3 protein: CASSPHPTVDNEKLFF
D gene: -
clone size: -
V gene: TRBV4-1
J gene: TRBJ1-4

CDR3 DNA: TGCGCCAGCAGCTTGGGCAGGGGTTATGGTGAGCAGTTCTTC
CDR3 protein: CASSLGRGYGEQFF
D gene: -
clone size: -
V gene: TRBV5-1
J gene: TRBJ2-1

CDR3 DNA: TGTGCCAGTAGATCTGGAGATAGCACAGATACGCAGTATTTT
CDR3 protein: CASRSGDSTDTQYF
D gene: -
clone size: -
V gene: TRBV19
J gene: TRBJ2-3

CDR3 DNA: TGTGCCAGCAGTTTATATGAACGGCCCTATGGCTACACCTTC
CDR3 protein: CASSLYERPYGYTF
D gene: -
clone size: -
V gene: TRBV28
J gene: TRBJ1-2

CDR3 DNA: TGTGCCAGCAGTTCTTTGGGCCTAAGGGGGGCCGAGACCCAGTACTTC
CDR3 protein: CASSSLGLRGAETQYF
D gene: -
clone size: -
V gene: TRBV27
J gene: TRBJ2-5

CDR3 DNA: TGCAGTGCTAACAGCCTTACGAGAGCTTTCTTT
CDR3 protein: CSANSLTRAFF
D gene: -
clone size: -
V gene: TRBV20-1
J gene: TRBJ1-1

CDR3 DNA: TGTGCCAGCAGCGAGGGAGACAGGGTTTGGAATGAGCAGTTCTTC
CDR3 protein: CASSEGDRVWNEQFF
D gene: TRBD1
clone size: -
V gene: TRBV7-2
J gene: TRBJ2-1

CDR3 DNA: TGTGCCAGCAGGCCTGAGGCAGGGGCGTGGGAAAAACTGTTTTTT
CDR3 protein: CASRPEAGAWEKLFF
D gene: -
clone size: -
V gene: TRBV28
J gene: TRBJ1-4

CDR3 DNA: TGTGCCAGCAGTTACACCCAGGCGGAGACCTACGAGCAGTACTTC
CDR3 protein: CASSYTQAETYEQYF
D gene: -
clone size: once
V gene: TRBV6-5
J gene: TRBJ2-7

CDR3 DNA: TGTGCCAGCAGCTCGGTCGGGTTGACTAATGAAAAACTGTTTTTT
CDR3 protein: CASSSVGLTNEKLFF
D gene: -
clone size: -
V gene: TRBV7-2
J gene: TRBJ1-4

CDR3 DNA: TGTGCCAGTAGTGTCGAGAGGGGGGATGGCTACACCTTC
CDR3 protein: CASSVERGDGYTF
D gene: -
clone size: once
V gene: TRBV19
J gene: TRBJ1-2

CDR3 DNA: TGTGCCAGCGGGACAGGGATGAACACTGAAGCTTTCTTT
CDR3 protein: CASGTGMNTEAFF
D gene: TRBD1
clone size: -
V gene: TRBV12-3/TRBV12-4
J gene: TRBJ1-1

CDR3 DNA: TGTGCCAGCTCACGACCTGGGAGTTCCTACGAGCAGTACTTC
CDR3 protein: CASSRPGSSYEQYF
D gene: -
clone size: -
V gene: TRBV18
J gene: TRBJ2-7

CDR3 DNA: TGTGCCAGCAGCGTACAGACAGGGGTGGGAGAAAAACTGTTTTTT
CDR3 protein: CASSVQTGVGEKLFF
D gene: TRBD1
clone size: -
V gene: TRBV9
J gene: TRBJ1-4

CDR3 DNA: TGTGCCAGCTCACCATACCTAGCGAACACCGGGGAGCTGTTTTTT
CDR3 protein: CASSPYLANTGELFF
D gene: -
clone size: -
V gene: TRBV18
J gene: TRBJ2-2

CDR3 DNA: TGTGCCAGCAGCCAATCGGGACAGGGGAATCAGCCCCAGCATTTT
CDR3 protein: CASSQSGQGNQPQHF
D gene: TRBD1
clone size: -
V gene: TRBV16
J gene: TRBJ1-5

CDR3 DNA: TGTGCCAGCTCCTTCACCGATACGCAGTATTTT
CDR3 protein: CASSFTDTQYF
D gene: -
clone size: -
V gene: TRBV18
J gene: TRBJ2-3

CDR3 DNA: TGTGCCAGCTCACCTCAGGCAGGGGACTACAATGAGCAGTTCTTC
CDR3 protein: CASSPQAGDYNEQFF
D gene: -
clone size: -
V gene: TRBV18
J gene: TRBJ2-1

CDR3 DNA: TGTGCCATCAGCCAGGCAGCTACTACTACTAACTATGGCTACACCTTC
CDR3 protein: CAISQAATTTNYGYTF
D gene: -
clone size: -
V gene: TRBV10-3
J gene: TRBJ1-2

CDR3 DNA: TGTGCCACCAGTGCCGATTCGGGAGGCCCCAATGAGCAGTTCTTC
CDR3 protein: CATSADSGGPNEQFF
D gene: TRBD2
clone size: once
V gene: TRBV24-1
J gene: TRBJ2-1

CDR3 DNA: TGTGCCAGCAGCACCATGACAGGGGGATCCTACGAGCAGTACTTC
CDR3 protein: CASSTMTGGSYEQYF
D gene: TRBD1
clone size: few
V gene: TRBV7-9
J gene: TRBJ2-7

CDR3 DNA: TGTGCCAGCAGCTTTTGGGGGGCTGGCAATCAGCCCCAGCATTTT
CDR3 protein: CASSFWGAGNQPQHF
D gene: -
clone size: -
V gene: TRBV5-4
J gene: TRBJ1-5